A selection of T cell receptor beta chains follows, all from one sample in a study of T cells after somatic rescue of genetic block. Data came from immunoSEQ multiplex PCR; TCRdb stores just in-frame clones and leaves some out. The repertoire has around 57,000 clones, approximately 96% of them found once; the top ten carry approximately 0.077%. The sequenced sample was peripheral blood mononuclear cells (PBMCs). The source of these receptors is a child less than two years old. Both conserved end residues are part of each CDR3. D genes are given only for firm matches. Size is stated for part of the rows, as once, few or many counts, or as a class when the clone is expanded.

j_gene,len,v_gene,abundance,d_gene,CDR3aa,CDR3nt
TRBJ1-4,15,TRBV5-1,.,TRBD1,CASSPGQGWDEKLFF,TGCGCCAGCAGCCCAGGACAGGGTTGGGATGAAAAACTGTTTTTT
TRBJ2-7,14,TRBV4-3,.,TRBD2,CASSPGLAYYEQYF,TGCGCCAGCAGCCCCGGACTAGCCTACTACGAGCAGTACTTC
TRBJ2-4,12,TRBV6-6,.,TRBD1,CASSLQGAEEHF,TGTGCCAGCAGTTTACAGGGGGCGGAGGAGCACTTC
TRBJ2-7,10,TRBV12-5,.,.,CASGSYEQYF,TGTGCTAGTGGTTCCTACGAGCAGTACTTC
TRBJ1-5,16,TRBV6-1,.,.,CASSESQGRVNQPQHF,TGTGCCAGCAGTGAAAGCCAGGGACGAGTCAATCAGCCCCAGCATTTT
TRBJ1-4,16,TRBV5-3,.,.,CARSFSLTLLNEKLFF,TGTGCCAGAAGCTTCTCATTGACCCTATTAAATGAAAAACTGTTTTTT
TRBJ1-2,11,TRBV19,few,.,CGPTANYGYTF,TGTGGGCCGACTGCGAACTATGGCTACACCTTC
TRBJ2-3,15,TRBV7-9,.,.,CASSPRGVGTDTQYF,TGTGCCAGCAGCCCCAGGGGGGTTGGCACAGATACGCAGTATTTT
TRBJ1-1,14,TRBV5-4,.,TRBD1,CASSPWTGSTEAFF,TGTGCCAGCAGCCCTTGGACAGGGAGCACTGAAGCTTTCTTT
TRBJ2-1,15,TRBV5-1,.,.,CASSPGQGSYNEQFF,TGCGCCAGCAGCCCGGGACAAGGGTCCTACAATGAGCAGTTCTTC
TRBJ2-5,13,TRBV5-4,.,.,CASSLGTQETQYF,TGTGCCAGCAGCTTGGGGACACAAGAGACCCAGTACTTC
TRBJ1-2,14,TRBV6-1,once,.,CASLRGDYNYGYTF,TGTGCCAGCCTAAGAGGGGACTACAACTATGGCTACACCTTC
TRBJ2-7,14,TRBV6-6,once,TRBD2,CASIRLAGGYEQYF,TGTGCCAGCATTCGACTAGCGGGAGGCTACGAGCAGTACTTC
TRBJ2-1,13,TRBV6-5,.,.,CASSYSTYNEQFF,TGTGCCAGCAGTTACTCCACCTACAATGAGCAGTTCTTC
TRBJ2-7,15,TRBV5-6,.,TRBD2,CASSLGGLATYEQYF,TGTGCCAGCAGCTTGGGAGGACTAGCGACCTACGAGCAGTACTTC
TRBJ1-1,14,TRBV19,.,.,CASLRWGMNTEAFF,TGTGCCAGTCTCCGCTGGGGGATGAACACTGAAGCTTTCTTT
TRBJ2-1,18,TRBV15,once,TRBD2,CATSPKGLAGVPYNEQFF,TGTGCCACCAGCCCTAAGGGACTAGCGGGAGTTCCGTACAATGAGCAGTTCTTC
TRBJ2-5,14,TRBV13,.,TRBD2,CASSSEGGQETQYF,TGTGCCAGCAGCTCTGAGGGAGGGCAAGAGACCCAGTACTTC
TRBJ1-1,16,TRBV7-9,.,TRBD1,CASSLGVGQGNTEAFF,TGTGCCAGCAGCTTAGGTGTGGGACAGGGGAACACTGAAGCTTTCTTT
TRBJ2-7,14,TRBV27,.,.,CASSLSRTNYEQYF,TGTGCCAGCAGTTTATCCCGGACGAATTACGAGCAGTACTTC
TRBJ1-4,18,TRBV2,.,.,CASRPRDLAIETNEKLFF,TGTGCCAGCCGGCCGAGGGACTTGGCAATTGAAACTAATGAAAAACTGTTTTTT
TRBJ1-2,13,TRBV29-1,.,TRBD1,CSVEGTGGGGYTF,TGCAGCGTTGAAGGGACAGGGGGGGGTGGCTACACCTTC
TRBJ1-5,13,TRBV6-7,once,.,CASSFDSNQPQHF,TGTGCCAGCAGTTTTGACAGCAATCAGCCCCAGCATTTT
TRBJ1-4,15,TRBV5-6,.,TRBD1,CASSYRQGGNEKLFF,TGTGCCAGCAGTTATCGACAGGGCGGGAACGAAAAACTGTTTTTT
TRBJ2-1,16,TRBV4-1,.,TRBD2,CASSQGTSGRISEQFF,TGCGCCAGCAGCCAAGGGACTAGCGGGAGAATCAGTGAGCAGTTCTTC
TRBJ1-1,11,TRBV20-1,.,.,CSARDLRKAFF,TGCAGTGCTAGAGATCTTAGAAAAGCTTTCTTT
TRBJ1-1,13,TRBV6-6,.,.,CASSFLTNTEAFF,TGTGCCAGCAGTTTCCTCACCAACACTGAAGCTTTCTTT
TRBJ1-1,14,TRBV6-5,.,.,CASSYGTRNTEAFF,TGTGCCAGCAGTTACGGTACCAGGAACACTGAAGCTTTCTTT
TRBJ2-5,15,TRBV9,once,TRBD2,CASSVVAGEWETQYF,TGTGCCAGCAGCGTAGTTGCGGGAGAATGGGAGACCCAGTACTTC
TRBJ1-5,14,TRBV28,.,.,CASSLTGYNQPQHF,TGTGCCAGCAGTTTAACGGGGTACAATCAGCCCCAGCATTTT
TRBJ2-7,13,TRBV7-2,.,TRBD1,CASSFGTGYEQYF,TGTGCCAGCAGCTTCGGGACAGGCTACGAGCAGTACTTC
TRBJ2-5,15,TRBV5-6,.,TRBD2,CASSWASGGRETQYF,TGTGCCAGCAGCTGGGCTAGCGGGGGGAGAGAGACCCAGTACTTC
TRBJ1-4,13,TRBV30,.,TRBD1,CAWRDRENEKLFF,TGTGCCTGGAGGGACAGGGAGAATGAAAAACTGTTTTTT
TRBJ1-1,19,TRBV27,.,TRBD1,CASSPYSSGGQGMNTEAFF,TGTGCCAGCAGTCCTTACTCCTCAGGGGGACAGGGTATGAACACTGAAGCTTTCTTT
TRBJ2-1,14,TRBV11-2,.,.,CASTRGGRHNEQFF,TGTGCCAGCACTAGGGGGGGGAGACACAATGAGCAGTTCTTC
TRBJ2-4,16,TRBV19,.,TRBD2,CASRLAGGPGKNIQYF,TGTGCCAGTAGACTAGCGGGAGGGCCTGGCAAAAACATTCAGTACTTC